Presented here are 25 T cell receptor beta chains from one specimen sequenced in a study of T-cell reconstitution after alpha-beta-depleted transplantation in children. Preparation of the TCRbeta library used unique molecular identifiers. TCRdb used MiXCR to reprocess the PCR reads, holding one entry per CDR3 protein. Among about 980,000 distinct CDR3 sequences listed, 25% to 30% were seen once. Sequencing was performed on PBMCs, mostly from graft donor cells, taken 360 days after TCRalphabeta/CD19-depleted stem cell transplant. Receptor source: a boy less than two years old who had a stem cell transplant for SCID, so the T cells may come from the graft donor.

The chain couples TRBV10-3 to TRBJ2-3, with 11 bases aligning to TRBD2. Trimming at V came to 10 bases and at J to 6 bases, leaving 18 bases not matched to a gene. Germline-derived CDR1 and CDR2 are ENHRY and SYGVKD. The CDR3 covers 17 residues. CDR3 amino acids: CATLTHRSGGVVDTQYF. CDR3 nucleotides: TGTGCCACACTAACCCACCGTAGCGGGGGGGTGGTGGATACGCAGTATTTT.

This clonotype was observed a handful of times. The chain combines TRBV3-1 with TRBJ2-3, with 7 bases fitting TRBD2. V trimming: 3 bases; J trimming: 0 bases; junction bases outside the gene matches: 3. Germline lookup yields CDR1 LGHDT and CDR2 YNNKEL (reference sequence). There are 15 residues in the CDR3. DNA for the CDR3: TGTGCCAGCAGCCAGACTAGCTATAGCACAGATACGCAGTATTTT. Protein sequence: CASSQTSYSTDTQYF.

This clonotype was recorded at least ten times. V usage is TRBV4-3 and J usage is TRBJ1-3, with TRBD1 matching over 8 bases. The V and J ends lost 4 bases and 4 bases, in that order; junction bases with no gene match: 9. CDR3 length: 16 amino acids. Germline-derived CDR1 and CDR2 are LGHNA and YSLEER. CDR3: CASSPKAPGGGNTIYF. CDR3 nucleotide sequence: TGCGCCAGCAGCCCGAAGGCCCCAGGGGGCGGAAACACCATATATTTT.

This clonotype has just a few counts. The V call is TRBV4-1, the J call TRBJ2-5; the match to TRBD2 covers 9 bases. Germline assignment: CDR1 MGHRA and CDR2 YSYEKL. The CDR3 has 16 residues. V gave up 4 bases and J gave up 0 bases; unmatched junction bases: 6. The CDR3 loop reads CASSLGSGGYQETQYF. The CDR3 DNA sequence: TGCGCCAGCAGCCTCGGTAGCGGGGGATACCAAGAGACCCAGTACTTC.

This clonotype has just a few counts. The chain is built from TRBV11-2 and TRBJ2-1; D is ambiguous. The germline V gene encodes CDR1 SGHAT and CDR2 FQNNGV. Trimming took off 5 bases at V and 7 bases at J, with 12 bases between the two ends. The CDR3 length is 13 residues. In nucleotides, the CDR3 is TGTGCCAGCAGCCTCAACGTTGGGAATGAGCAGTTCTTC. Amino acids: CASSLNVGNEQFF.

This clonotype was recorded many times. The J gene is TRBJ2-7, the V gene TRBV14; D call uncertain. The length of the CDR3 is 15 residues. The V and J ends lost 1 base and 2 bases respectively, with 12 bases between them. The germline V gene encodes CDR1 SGHDN and CDR2 FVKESK. CDR3 DNA sequence: TGTGCCAGCAGCCAAGGTGGGCACTTTCCCTACGAGCAGTACTTC. Residues: CASSQGGHFPYEQYF.

V and J are TRBV7-9 and TRBJ2-5, with 8 bases matching TRBD2. The junction had 10 bases not matched to a gene; V was cut back by 6 bases and J by 4 bases. This CDR3 comprises 15 residues. The V gene's germline CDR1 is SEHNR and CDR2 FQNEAQ (reference sequence). The CDR3 sequence is CASRPRLARRETQYF. The CDR3, as DNA: TGTGCCAGCAGACCAAGACTAGCGCGGAGAGAGACCCAGTACTTC.

The chain recombines TRBV10-3 with TRBJ1-2; possible D gene TRBD1, 5 bases. Trimming shortened V by 0 bases and J by 3 bases, and 17 bases separated the two germline ends. Germline V gives CDR1 ENHRY, CDR2 SYGVKD. The CDR3 spans 17 residues. This CDR3 reads CAISESGAVIRDYGYTF. The CDR3 nucleotides read TGTGCCATCAGTGAGTCCGGGGCGGTAATTCGGGACTATGGCTACACCTTC.

CDR3 nucleotides: TGCGCCAGCAGCCCCTGGACGGAGGGGGATGAAAAACTGTTTTTT. Amino acid sequence: CASSPWTEGDEKLFF. The chain is built from TRBV4-3 and TRBJ1-4; a possible D gene is TRBD1 (6 bases). V shed 4 bases and J shed 6 bases, with 15 bases lying between them. The CDR3 is made up of 15 amino acids. CDR1 and CDR2 from the germline V gene are LGHNA and YSLEER.

V gene TRBV11-1 combines with J gene TRBJ2-5, with 7 bases matching TRBD2. The CDR3 is 15 residues long. V shed 1 base, J shed 3 bases, and the junction held 5 bases outside the gene matches. Looked up from germline, CDR1 is SGHAT and CDR2 is FQDESV (reference sequence). The CDR3 loop reads CASSLGEGPEETQYF. The CDR3 nucleotides are TGTGCCAGCAGCTTAGGGGAGGGACCCGAAGAGACCCAGTACTTC. Using reference TRBV11-1 and TRBJ2-5 for the parts outside the CDR3, the full variable domain is EAEVAQSPRYKITEKSQAVAFWCDPISGHATLYWYRQILGQGPELLVQFQDESVVDDSQLPKDRFSAERLKGVDSTLKIQPAELGDSAMYLCASSLGEGPEETQYFGPGTRLLVL.

The V call is TRBV6-2 or TRBV6-3, the J call TRBJ2-7; no clear D. Germline CDR1 is MNHEY and CDR2 is SVGEGT. Trimming pared 2 bases from V and 4 bases from J, leaving 6 bases between. This CDR3 has 12 amino acids. The CDR3 here is CASSYQPYEQYF. CDR3 nucleotides: TGTGCCAGCAGTTACCAGCCATACGAGCAGTACTTC.

This clonotype was seen a few times. The chain joins TRBV20-1 to TRBJ2-3; D unresolved. Germline V gene data show CDR1 as DFQATT and CDR2 as SNEGSKA (reference sequence). The CDR3 extends over 13 amino acids. The ends were cut back, 6 bases at V and 1 base at J, with 11 bases in the middle. CDR3: CSAPPTGTDTQYF. The CDR3 nucleotides are TGCAGTGCCCCCCCGACCGGCACAGATACGCAGTATTTT.

The rearrangement uses TRBV2 and TRBJ2-1; 8 bases are a match to TRBD2. Losses at the gene ends were 5 bases for V and 5 bases for J; bases not matched to a gene: 8. Germline V gives CDR1 SNHLY, CDR2 FYNNEI. CDR3 length: 15 residues. In nucleotides, the CDR3 is TGTGCCAGCAGTCAAAGCGGGGGCAGAAACAATGAGCAGTTCTTC. Amino acid sequence: CASSQSGGRNNEQFF.

The V call is TRBV11-3, the J call TRBJ1-1; D is uncertain. Germline CDR1 SGHNT, CDR2 YENEEA. This CDR3 contains 13 residues. Trimming took off 4 bases at V and 1 base at J, with 7 bases between the two ends. For the CDR3, the DNA is TGTGCCAGCAGCTCCCGGTGGAACACTGAAGCTTTCTTT. Translating it yields CASSSRWNTEAFF. Complete variable domain (other parts from reference TRBV11-3 and TRBJ1-1): EAGVVQSPRYKIIEKKQPVAFWCNPISGHNTLYWYLQNLGQGPELLIRYENEEAVDDSQLPKDRFSAERLKGVDSTLKIQPAELGDSAVYLCASSSRWNTEAFFGQGTRLTVV.

The chain joins TRBV25-1 to TRBJ2-7, with D uncertain. In germline, CDR1 is MGHDK, CDR2 SYGVNS. This CDR3 spans 13 amino acids. V gave up 2 bases and J gave up 6 bases, with 11 bases separating them. CDR3 loop: CASSEGRAFEQYF. Here the CDR3 DNA reads TGTGCCAGCAGTGAAGGCAGAGCGTTCGAGCAGTACTTC.

The V call is TRBV20-1, the J call TRBJ2-1, with D possibly TRBD2 on 6 matching bases. CDR3 length equals 16 residues. Germline V gene sequence: CDR1 DFQATT, CDR2 SNEGSKA (reference sequence). The V end was cut by 0 bases, the J end by 0 bases, with 12 bases between. The CDR3 DNA sequence: TGCAGTGCTAGAGAATTCGGGAGAAGCTCCTACAATGAGCAGTTCTTC. Protein product: CSAREFGRSSYNEQFF.

The chain carries TRBV2 and TRBJ1-5, with a possible D match to TRBD1 (6 bases). V was cut by 6 bases and J by 5 bases, with 17 bases left in between. The CDR3 sequence is 15 residues long. Germline lookup yields CDR1 SNHLY and CDR2 FYNNEI. The CDR3 bases are TGTGCCAGCAGCCCGGGACAACTATTCCATCAGCCCCAGCATTTT. It is translated as CASSPGQLFHQPQHF.

This clonotype was seen repeatedly, ten times or more. The chain carries TRBV5-1 and TRBJ2-2, with D possibly being TRBD1 (6 bases). Trimming removed 9 bases from V and 3 bases from J, with 12 bases in between. Germline V gene data show CDR1 as SGHRS and CDR2 as YFSETQ. This CDR3 spans 13 amino acids. The CDR3 DNA reads TGCGCCACTGCGACAGGCTACACCGGGGAGCTGTTTTTT. Translating gives CATATGYTGELFF.

V gene TRBV9 combines with J gene TRBJ2-5; 9 nucleotides match TRBD2. The CDR3 is made up of 16 amino acids. Per germline, CDR1 SGDLS and CDR2 YYNGEE. Germline trimming cut 3 bases from V and 5 bases from J; bases unmatched to any gene: 11. This CDR3 reads CASSGPGLAGRETQYF. The CDR3 DNA follows: TGTGCCAGCAGCGGCCCCGGGCTAGCGGGGCGGGAGACCCAGTACTTC.

This clonotype was observed once. The J gene is TRBJ1-5, the V gene TRBV12-3 or TRBV12-4; TRBD1 matches 7 bases. The CDR3 length is 15 residues. V lost 6 bases, J lost 0 bases, and 5 bases stayed unmatched. CDR3 sequence reads: CASREGQHSNQPQHF. DNA for the CDR3: TGTGCCAGCAGGGAGGGACAGCATAGCAATCAGCCCCAGCATTTT.

This clonotype was observed a few times. V and J are TRBV5-1 and TRBJ2-3; 8 nucleotides agree with TRBD2. The CDR3 extends over 17 amino acids. The germline V gene has CDR1 SGHRS and CDR2 YFSETQ. V lost 3 bases to trimming and J lost 4 bases; unmatched junction nucleotides: 13. The DNA for the CDR3 is TGCGCCAGCAGCTCCCCCCTCGGCGGGGGGCTTCCAGATACGCAGTATTTT. Residues: CASSSPLGGGLPDTQYF.

This clonotype appeared many times. The chain couples TRBV28 to TRBJ1-1, with D possibly being TRBD1 (6 bases). Germline loops: CDR1 MDHEN, CDR2 SYDVKM. Between the trimmed V and J ends, which lost 2 bases and 0 bases, there was a span of 19 bases. The CDR3 spans 18 residues. The CDR3 region is CASSLAAAGGGMNTEAFF. In DNA form, the CDR3 reads TGTGCCAGCAGTTTAGCGGCCGCGGGAGGGGGGATGAACACTGAAGCTTTCTTT.

The chain carries TRBV20-1 and TRBJ2-7; maybe TRBD2 (7 bases). The CDR3 is made up of 15 amino acids. Trimming left V 6 bases short and J 2 bases short, with 20 bases between. Germline CDR1 is DFQATT and CDR2 is SNEGSKA (reference sequence). The CDR3 DNA reads TGCAGTGCCACAAAGAGGGGGGGGAGGACCTACGAGCAGTACTTC. Encoded protein: CSATKRGGRTYEQYF.

The J gene is TRBJ2-7, the V gene TRBV12-3 or TRBV12-4; no definite D call. The CDR3 consists of 14 residues. V was clipped by 3 bases and J by 1 base, with 10 bases between them. The CDR3 DNA sequence: TGTGCCAGCAGTTTCGCAGTTTCGTCCTACGAGCAGTACTTC. It specifies CASSFAVSSYEQYF.

This clonotype was seen a few times. This chain links TRBV28 with TRBJ2-5, with D perhaps TRBD2 (5 bases). The CDR3 extends over 14 amino acids. Germline V gene lookup returns CDR1 MDHEN and CDR2 SYDVKM. Trimming took off 3 bases at V and 2 bases at J, with 10 bases between the two ends. The CDR3 DNA reads as TGTGCCAGCAGTTTTCTTGGGGAGCAAGAGACCCAGTACTTC. Protein sequence: CASSFLGEQETQYF.